The 29 T cell receptor beta chains presented below share a single source sample, sequenced in a study of cytomegalovirus exposure and HLA in healthy donors. In the PCR, 60 Vbeta and 13 Jbeta primers were used. TCRdb's table, derived via immunoSEQ multiplex PCR, lists solely in-frame clones and lacks some. The sample includes 150,000 to 200,000 clones, 80% to 85% of them seen just once. The sample was PBMCs. The receptors shown here come from a woman under 30 in good health and CMV-seropositive.

CDR3 DNA sequence: TGTGCCAGTAGTATAGATCTGGGAGGAGGAGGCTATGGCTACACCTTC. Its protein product is CASSIDLGGGGYGYTF. The J gene is TRBJ1-2, the V gene TRBV19; D gene uncertain. The CDR3 covers 16 residues. Trimming removed 0 bases from V and 4 bases from J, with 15 bases in between. Germline-derived CDR1 and CDR2 are LNHDA and SQIVND (reference sequence).

The chain has TRBV27 and TRBJ2-6; 7 bases map to TRBD2. The CDR3 has 16 amino acids. After removal of 6 bases from V and 1 base from J, the junction contained 6 bases not matched to a gene. Germline lookup yields CDR1 MNHEY and CDR2 SMNVEV (reference sequence). CDR3 loop: CASSGGTLSGANVLTF. In DNA, the CDR3 is TGTGCCAGCAGCGGGGGGACTCTATCTGGGGCCAACGTCCTGACTTTC.

DNA of the CDR3: TGTGCCAGCAGCCGAGGAGGAGATACGCAGTATTTT. Amino acids: CASSRGGDTQYF. The J gene is TRBJ2-3, the V gene TRBV6-1; a weak D match, TRBD2 (5 bases). Germline CDR1 MNHNS, CDR2 SASEGT. This CDR3 region has 12 residues. The V and J ends lost 6 bases and 5 bases respectively, with 9 bases between them.

The V call is TRBV4-1, the J call TRBJ1-5; D uncertain. V was trimmed by 3 bases and J by 6 bases, leaving 12 bases between them. The germline V gene has CDR1 MGHRA and CDR2 YSYEKL. CDR3 length equals 14 residues. The CDR3 loop is CASSHNSGPQPQHF. CDR3 DNA sequence: TGCGCCAGCAGCCATAACTCAGGCCCTCAGCCCCAGCATTTT.

The chain couples TRBV6-5 to TRBJ1-5, with a tentative D call TRBD1 (6 bases). Germline-derived CDR1 and CDR2 are MNHEY and SVGAGI. The length of the CDR3 is 14 residues. V dropped 6 bases and J dropped 7 bases, with 16 bases sitting between them. DNA for the CDR3: TGTGCCAGCAGCCCCGGGACAAGGCCCCAGCCCCAGCATTTT. Translation: CASSPGTRPQPQHF.

V is TRBV27 and J is TRBJ2-2, with TRBD1 matching over 8 bases. V shed 11 bases and J 1 base; nucleotides not matched to a gene: 6. CDR3 length: 14 residues. CDR1 is MNHEY and CDR2 is SMNVEV in the germline V gene (reference sequence). CDR3 DNA sequence: TGTGCCGCGAGGGGACAGGTGAACACCGGGGAGCTGTTTTTT. This sequence encodes CAARGQVNTGELFF.

This clone was counted a few times. This chain links TRBV6-6 with TRBJ1-1; D remains ambiguous. Germline values: CDR1 MNHNY, CDR2 SVGAGI (reference sequence). The CDR3 is 12 amino acids. Trimming cost V 3 bases and J 3 bases, with 5 bases left between them. CDR3 residues: CASSYGDTEAFF. The CDR3 DNA follows: TGTGCCAGCAGTTATGGAGACACTGAAGCTTTCTTT.

The rearrangement links TRBV9 to TRBJ2-3; weak D call: TRBD1 (8 bases). The CDR3 has 16 residues. The V gene's germline CDR1 is SGDLS and CDR2 YYNGEE. Trimming shortened V by 4 bases and J by 5 bases, and 20 bases separated the two germline ends. CDR3 region: CASSPTGGQEGDTQYF. The CDR3 region has the DNA TGTGCCAGCAGCCCCACGGGGGGACAGGAAGGAGATACGCAGTATTTT.

This rearrangement joins TRBV6-5 to TRBJ2-5, with D perhaps TRBD1 (5 bases). The V and J ends lost 3 bases and 2 bases respectively, with 13 bases between them. Germline V gene data show CDR1 as MNHEY and CDR2 as SVGAGI. The CDR3 length is 15 residues. The CDR3, as DNA: TGTGCCAGCAGTTATGATAGGGGTATGCAAGAGACCCAGTACTTC. Translating it yields CASSYDRGMQETQYF.

The chain employs TRBV6-5 and TRBJ1-5, with 7 bases lining up with TRBD1. Germline assignment: CDR1 MNHEY and CDR2 SVGAGI. With V trimmed by 6 bases and J by 3 bases, 5 bases remained unmatched. CDR3 length: 14 residues. The CDR3: CASSRDSNNQPQHF. The CDR3 nucleotides are TGTGCCAGCAGCCGGGACAGTAACAATCAGCCCCAGCATTTT.

On this clone itself: The junction differs from germline at one of its ends, possibly a read error. The V gene is TRBV6-4, the J gene TRBJ2-2; D perhaps matches TRBD2 (5 bases). Germline V lookup: CDR1 MRHNA, CDR2 SNTAGT. The CDR3 extends over 16 amino acids. CDR3 sequence: CASSDSTRTNTGELLF. Here the CDR3 DNA reads TGTGCCAGCAGTGACTCGACACGGACGAACACCGGGGAGCTGCTTTTT.

The chain employs TRBV7-2 and TRBJ2-5; maybe TRBD2 (6 bases). Germline values: CDR1 SGHTA, CDR2 FQGNSA. V lost 5 bases and J lost 5, with 24 bases in between. The CDR3 has 17 amino acids. DNA of the CDR3: TGTGCCAGCAGCCCGGGGGTGTCCCTTCAGCTAGGGGAGACCCAGTACTTC. Encoded protein: CASSPGVSLQLGETQYF.

The V gene is TRBV7-9, the J gene TRBJ1-2; 10 bases fit TRBD1. Germline V gene lookup returns CDR1 SEHNR and CDR2 FQNEAQ (reference sequence). This CDR3 has 13 residues. V shed 4 bases, J shed 7 bases, and the junction held 3 bases outside the gene matches. CDR3 residues: CASSWDRGGGYTF. In nucleotides, the CDR3 is TGTGCCAGCAGCTGGGACAGGGGAGGTGGCTACACCTTC. The full variable domain, its missing parts supplied by reference TRBV7-9 and TRBJ1-2, is DTGVSQNPRHKITKRGQNVTFRCDPISEHNRLYWYRQTLGQGPEFLTYFQNEAQLEKSRLLSDRFSAERPKGSFSTLEIQRTEQGDSAMYLCASSWDRGGGYTFGSGTRLTVV.

CDR3 sequence reads: CASSLVRQAYGYTF. The CDR3 DNA sequence: TGTGCCAGCAGCTTAGTTCGGCAGGCCTATGGCTACACCTTC. The genes are TRBV7-2 and TRBJ1-2, with D unclear. Germline V CDR1 and CDR2: SGHTA, FQGNSA. The CDR3 is 14 residues long. V lost 1 base and J 4 bases, leaving 10 bases between the germline ends.

This rearrangement joins TRBV13 to TRBJ2-5, with 11 bases that match TRBD2. Germline CDR1 and CDR2: PRHDT and FYEKMQ (reference sequence). The CDR3 has 16 amino acids. V lost 6 bases, J lost 0 bases, and 6 bases stayed unmatched. The CDR3 coding sequence is TGTGCCAGCAGTAGCGGGGGGGCGTGGTACCAAGAGACCCAGTACTTC. Translation: CASSSGGAWYQETQYF.

In this sample, this clone turned up a few times. The chain is built from TRBV5-1 and TRBJ1-1; a possible D gene is TRBD1 (5 bases). Trimming shortened V by 1 base and J by 9 bases, and 10 bases separated the two germline ends. Germline V gives CDR1 SGHRS, CDR2 YFSETQ. This CDR3 is 12 amino acids long. The CDR3 sequence: CASSLLGGKAFF. The CDR3 coding sequence is TGCGCCAGCAGCTTGTTGGGGGGGAAAGCTTTCTTT.

The genes are TRBV29-1 and TRBJ2-3; 14 bases are a match to TRBD2. The V and J ends lost 7 bases and 0 bases, in that order; junction bases with no gene match: 6. The CDR3 is 16 amino acids. Germline CDR1 and CDR2: SQVTM and ANQGSEA. The CDR3 loop reads CSAVRTSGRSTDTQYF. CDR3 DNA: TGCAGCGCCGTCCGGACTAGCGGGAGGAGCACAGATACGCAGTATTTT.

CDR3 loop: CSVEGTGRIDEQFF. CDR3 DNA: TGCAGCGTTGAGGGGACAGGGAGGATCGATGAGCAGTTCTTC. The gene calls are TRBV29-1 and TRBJ2-1, with 9 bases that match TRBD1. Germline CDR1 SQVTM, CDR2 ANQGSEA. The CDR3 consists of 14 residues. V lost 3 bases, J lost 8 bases, and 8 bases stayed unmatched.

The V and J genes are TRBV15 and TRBJ1-1; D is undetermined. The germline gives CDR1 LNHNV, CDR2 YYDKDF (reference sequence). CDR3 length equals 14 residues. Trimming took off 1 base at V and 3 bases at J, with 9 bases between the two ends. The CDR3 protein is CATSRAFSDTEAFF. In nucleotides, the CDR3 is TGTGCCACCAGCAGAGCTTTCTCCGACACTGAAGCTTTCTTT. Combining the CDR3 with reference TRBV15 and TRBJ1-1 gives the whole variable domain DAMVIQNPRYQVTQFGKPVTLSCSQTLNHNVMYWYQQKSSQAPKLLFHYYDKDFNNEADTPDNFQSRRPNTSFCFLDIRSPGLGDTAMYLCATSRAFSDTEAFFGQGTRLTVV.

The chain links TRBV28 to TRBJ1-6; D is perhaps TRBD1 (5 bases). Germline CDR1 and CDR2: MDHEN and SYDVKM. V was trimmed by 8 bases and J by 7 bases, leaving 12 bases between them. CDR3 length equals 13 residues. CDR3 bases: TGTGCCAGCCAAGACAGTCCGAATTCACCCCTCCACTTT. It specifies CASQDSPNSPLHF.

V is TRBV6-5 and J is TRBJ1-4; 7 bases map to TRBD1. CDR3 length: 15 residues. The V gene end was trimmed by 6 bases and the J gene end by 7 bases; junction bases not matched to a gene: 11. Germline CDR1 is MNHEY and CDR2 is SVGAGI. The CDR3, as DNA: TGTGCCAGCAGAAACACTCTAGGACAGGCTGAAAAACTGTTTTTT. Its protein product is CASRNTLGQAEKLFF.

This chain connects TRBV18 to TRBJ2-1; possibly TRBD1 for D (6 bases). The CDR3 spans 14 residues. Germline V gene data show CDR1 as KGHSH and CDR2 as LQKENI. V lost 3 bases and J lost 9, with 15 bases in between. The CDR3: CASSPGQGFGEQFF. The CDR3 region has the DNA TGTGCCAGCTCACCTGGGCAGGGGTTTGGTGAGCAGTTCTTC.

This clone was detected a few times. This sequence joins TRBV7-2 and TRBJ2-5, with 10 bases that match TRBD2. From germline, CDR1 is SGHTA and CDR2 FQGNSA. This CDR3 is 15 amino acids long. J was trimmed by 0 bases and V by 5 bases; bases with no gene match: 3. CDR3 bases: TGTGCCAGCAGCGGACTAGCGGATCACCAAGAGACCCAGTACTTC. This sequence encodes CASSGLADHQETQYF.

The J gene is TRBJ2-7, the V gene TRBV30; D may be TRBD1 (6 bases). This CDR3 has 14 residues. Deletions cut 4 bases from V and 3 bases from J, with 16 bases between. From germline, CDR1 is GTSNPN and CDR2 SVGIG (reference sequence). CDR3 region: CAWTLEGDIYEQYF. The CDR3 nucleotides are TGTGCCTGGACCCTCGAAGGGGACATCTACGAGCAGTACTTC.

This clone was seen a handful of times. The CDR3: CASSYSGGGTGELFF. CDR3 bases: TGTGCCAGCAGCTATAGCGGGGGCGGAACCGGGGAGCTGTTTTTT. J is TRBJ2-2 and V is TRBV9; 9 nucleotides agree with TRBD2. Germline trimming cut 4 bases from V and 5 bases from J; bases unmatched to any gene: 6. Germline-derived CDR1 and CDR2 are SGDLS and YYNGEE. CDR3 length: 15 residues.

V gene TRBV7-9 combines with J gene TRBJ2-1, with 7 nucleotides matching TRBD1. J was trimmed by 1 base and V by 6 bases; bases with no gene match: 6. This CDR3 is 15 amino acids long. CDR1 is SEHNR and CDR2 is FQNEAQ in the germline V gene (reference sequence). The CDR3 spells CASRSPGGSYNEQFF. DNA of the CDR3: TGTGCCAGCAGGTCCCCAGGGGGATCCTACAATGAGCAGTTCTTC.

V usage is TRBV6-5 and J usage is TRBJ1-1, with 7 bases fitting TRBD1. Germline CDR1 and CDR2: MNHEY and SVGAGI. CDR3 length: 13 amino acids. The ends lost 4 bases at V and 5 bases at J; junction bases unmatched: 4. This CDR3 is CASSLDRQTEAFF. CDR3 nucleotides: TGTGCCAGCAGTTTGGACAGGCAAACTGAAGCTTTCTTT.

The chain links TRBV19 to TRBJ2-3; 8 bases agree with TRBD2. The CDR3 length is 16 residues. Germline CDR1 and CDR2: LNHDA and SQIVND (reference sequence). The J segment lost 6 bases and the V segment lost 3 bases, leaving 11 bases of the junction unmatched. The CDR3 DNA sequence: TGTGCCAGTAGTATCGGGGCGGGGGGCCCCTCCGATACGCAGTATTTT. Translating gives CASSIGAGGPSDTQYF. Looking up the rest from reference TRBV19 and TRBJ2-3 gives the full variable domain: DGGITQSPKYLFRKEGQNVTLSCEQNLNHDAMYWYRQDPGQGLRLIYYSQIVNDFQKGDIAEGYSVSREKKESFPLTVTSAQKNPTAFYLCASSIGAGGPSDTQYFGPGTRLTVL.

This clone was observed a handful of times. The chain combines TRBV11-3 with TRBJ2-1, with 9 bases lining up with TRBD2. V gave up 1 base and J gave up 2 bases; unmatched junction bases: 3. The germline V gene encodes CDR1 SGHNT and CDR2 YENEEA. The CDR3 has 16 residues. CDR3 protein: CASSLGAGGPYNEQFF. The DNA of the CDR3 is TGTGCCAGCAGCTTAGGAGCGGGGGGACCCTACAATGAGCAGTTCTTC. Looking up the rest from reference TRBV11-3 and TRBJ2-1 gives the full variable domain: EAGVVQSPRYKIIEKKQPVAFWCNPISGHNTLYWYLQNLGQGPELLIRYENEEAVDDSQLPKDRFSAERLKGVDSTLKIQPAELGDSAVYLCASSLGAGGPYNEQFFGPGTRLTVL.